This T cell receptor (beta chain) was recovered during a study of CXCR3-negative and CXCR3-positive naive CD8 T cells. The CDR3 extends over 16 amino acids. TRB cDNA libraries were made by UMI-labeled 5' RACE. TCRdb re-analyzed the 5' RACE reads; it lists each CDR3 protein once, without DNA. In total, the table holds tens of thousands of distinct CDR3 sequences. Sequencing was performed on naive CXCR3- CD8+ T cells from blood. Subset described: CD45RO-CCR7+CD27+CD95- naive CD8+ T cells lacking CXCR3 (TNR3-). J is TRBJ2-1 and V is TRBV21-1; as DNA is missing, the TRBD1 call by TCRdb cannot be tested. TRBV21-1 is classified as a pseudogene. This clonotype was obtained from a human donor in good health. Some clones in this sample may be carry-over from other donors' samples. This CDR3 is CASSLRDLGDYNEQFF.